This T cell receptor (beta chain) was recorded in a study of early T cells in non-severe SARS-CoV-2 infection (dated by TCRdb to about 2021). Background for the entire study: TCR sequencing used bulk RNA from unsorted whole blood, so alpha and beta chains could not be paired. Here is what the overall study found, with its caveats: VDJdb matching was skewed toward anti-spike CD8 responses and likely underestimated virus-specific expansions by missing private and CD4 specificities.

Set within a cohort of healthcare workers in London, UK, this nested case-control study involved weekly PCR testing of nasopharyngeal swabs along with blood sampling. Between 23 and 31 March 2020, the week of the UK lockdown, healthcare workers were enrolled and then followed up weekly for as long as 16 weeks. Libraries were constructed by 5' RACE. Sequencing used a NextSeq 500. To correct for sequencing error and PCR bias, the TCR library protocol tagged individual cDNA molecules with unique molecular identifiers. Both TCR alpha and beta chains were sequenced, and tight co-correlation was observed between alpha and beta sequence abundances in each sample. The study's own analysis went as follows. V gene, J gene and CDR3 annotation of TCR sequences was performed with Decombinator V4. Expanded TCRs were defined as changing significantly between any two time points under a Poisson model with p below 0.0001. TCR abundances were normalised to the total number of TCRs sequenced per sample and expressed as counts per million. MAIT TCRs were defined by TRAV1-2 paired with TRAJ12, TRAJ20 or TRAJ33, and iNKT TCRs by TRAV10 paired with TRAJ18. VDJdb, accessed 1 November 2021, was searched for CMV, EBV and SARS-CoV-2 annotated TCRs, with TCRs annotated for multiple antigens excluded. In TCRdb, the public reads were trimmed at Q25 with fastp and aligned with MiXCR, with productive beta chains retained. Records with the same CDR3 protein are collapsed into one entry carrying the most frequent genes and DNA. V and J calls and clone size were set by TCRdb, not the authors. The sample table lists nearly 95,000 distinct CDR3 sequences, approximately 15% of them with a count of one. Approximately 5.1% of the sample belongs to the ten largest clones.

This clonotype was observed a few times. Which antigen it targets is not known. Nothing much larger sits one base from this clone, and base qualities are not available. V sheds 1 base and J sheds 6 bases, leaving 4 bases between their ends. Based on the germline V gene (reference sequence), the CDR1 and CDR2 sequences are SGHKS and YYEKEE. Spanning cysteine to phenylalanine, the CDR3 consists of 12 amino acids. Only CDR3 DNA remains: 36 bases, in frame from the first base. This sample comprised whole blood, obtained at baseline. The receptor chain draws on TRBV5-5 and TRBJ2-2; a confident D gene designation cannot be given. The clonotype originates from an adult who was a healthcare worker with PCR-confirmed SARS-CoV-2 infection or an uninfected control (not recorded which). The CDR3 region reads CASSLMAGELFF. The sequence in DNA is TGTGCCAGCAGCTTGATGGCCGGGGAGCTGTTTTTT.